The 21 T cell receptor beta chains given below trace back to one sample, sequenced in a study of cytomegalovirus exposure and HLA in healthy donors. 60 Vbeta and 13 Jbeta primers were used in PCR. Profiled with immunoSEQ multiplex PCR; TCRdb holds only in-frame clones, not every one. The table has about 190,000 clones, about 83% seen once. Sequencing used PBMCs. These receptor sequences come from a man in his forties in good health and CMV-seropositive.

This sequence joins TRBV5-1 and TRBJ2-3, with D perhaps TRBD1 (5 bases). The germline gives CDR1 SGHRS, CDR2 YFSETQ. The CDR3 has 16 residues. Trimming pared 4 bases from V and 2 bases from J, leaving 17 bases between. CDR3 in amino acids: CASSLGVSDNTDTQYF. In nucleotides, the CDR3 is TGCGCCAGCAGCCTAGGGGTGAGCGATAACACAGATACGCAGTATTTT.

The chain joins TRBV9 to TRBJ2-3; the D gene is possibly TRBD1 (5 bases). V lost 3 bases and J lost 5, with 16 bases in between. Germline loops: CDR1 SGDLS, CDR2 YYNGEE. CDR3 length: 15 residues. The CDR3 spells CASSGGLNSGDTQYF. The DNA of the CDR3 is TGTGCCAGCAGCGGGGGCCTGAATAGTGGAGATACGCAGTATTTT.

This chain joins TRBV28 and TRBJ2-3; 8 nucleotides agree with TRBD2. Germline V gives CDR1 MDHEN, CDR2 SYDVKM. The CDR3 loop spans 17 amino acids. V dropped 5 bases and J dropped 3; count of bases not matched to a gene: 13. As DNA, the CDR3 is TGTGCCAGCAGTCCCTCGGGGATAGCGGGAATGACAGATACGCAGTATTTT. As protein: CASSPSGIAGMTDTQYF. The entire variable domain, with the rest obtained from reference TRBV28 and TRBJ2-3, is as follows: DVKVTQSSRYLVKRTGEKVFLECVQDMDHENMFWYRQDPGLGLRLIYFSYDVKMKEKGDIPEGYSVSREKKERFSLILESASTNQTSMYLCASSPSGIAGMTDTQYFGPGTRLTVL.

The chain employs TRBV29-1 and TRBJ2-5; 7 bases fit TRBD1. The end of the DNA is better explained by TRBJ2-7, so the J call may be wrong. The CDR3 extends over 13 amino acids. CDR1 is SQVTM and CDR2 is ANQGSEA in the germline V gene. The CDR3 protein is CSARGQFSHEQYF. CDR3 sequence (DNA): TGCAGCGCGAGGGGACAGTTCTCTCACGAGCAGTACTTC.

V gene TRBV28 combines with J gene TRBJ2-7, with a possible D match to TRBD2 (6 bases). The V end lost 8 bases, the J end lost 5 bases, and 19 bases lay between the germline ends. CDR3 size: 14 residues. Germline loops: CDR1 MDHEN, CDR2 SYDVKM. CDR3 nucleotide sequence: TGTGCCAGCCCCCCGGCGGAGGGCTTGCACGAGCAGTACTTC. Its translation: CASPPAEGLHEQYF.

The rearrangement links TRBV30 to TRBJ2-7; 8 positions match TRBD2. The CDR3 loop spans 11 amino acids. V lost 5 bases and J lost 12; bases outside the gene matches: 9. Germline CDR1 is GTSNPN and CDR2 is SVGIG (reference sequence). CDR3 protein: CAWGALGTRYF. CDR3 nucleotides: TGTGCCTGGGGTGCCTTGGGGACTAGGTACTTC.

The chain has TRBV19 and TRBJ1-6, with TRBD1 identical over 10 bases. V was clipped by 3 bases and J by 8 bases; unmatched bases: 1. Germline V gives CDR1 LNHDA, CDR2 SQIVND (reference sequence). The CDR3 covers 14 residues. The CDR3 is CASSMTGGDSPLHF. The CDR3 DNA follows: TGTGCCAGTAGTATGACAGGGGGCGATTCACCCCTCCACTTT.

This chain uses TRBV5-1 with TRBJ2-2; 8 nucleotides align to TRBD1. The germline gives CDR1 SGHRS, CDR2 YFSETQ. Losses at the gene ends were 4 bases for V and 4 bases for J; bases not matched to a gene: 9. There are 16 residues in the CDR3. The CDR3 loop is CASSKEQGVGTGELFF. DNA for the CDR3: TGCGCCAGCAGCAAAGAACAGGGGGTCGGCACCGGGGAGCTGTTTTTT. The full variable domain, its missing parts supplied by reference TRBV5-1 and TRBJ2-2, is KAGVTQTPRYLIKTRGQQVTLSCSPISGHRSVSWYQQTPGQGLQFLFEYFSETQRNKGNFPGRFSGRQFSNSRSEMNVSTLELGDSALYLCASSKEQGVGTGELFFGEGSRLTVL.

There are a few counts of this clone. This rearrangement joins TRBV5-1 to TRBJ2-1, with 7 bases identical to TRBD2. CDR3 length: 13 amino acids. The V segment lost 7 bases and the J segment 3 bases; nucleotides outside the gene matches: 4. Germline V gene sequence: CDR1 SGHRS, CDR2 YFSETQ. CDR3 residues: CASQRDYYNEQFF. The CDR3 coding sequence is TGCGCCAGCCAGCGGGACTACTACAATGAGCAGTTCTTC.

Here the CDR3 DNA reads TGTGCCAGCAGCCCCACCGGACACTCGAACACTGAAGCTTTCTTT. Translation gives CASSPTGHSNTEAFF. The chain combines TRBV9 with TRBJ1-1, with D possibly matching TRBD1 (5 bases). The CDR3 is 15 amino acids. V dropped 4 bases and J dropped 1 base, with 14 bases sitting between them. From germline, CDR1 is SGDLS and CDR2 YYNGEE. Full variable domain (missing parts from reference TRBV9 and TRBJ1-1): DSGVTQTPKHLITATGQRVTLRCSPRSGDLSVYWYQQSLDQGLQFLIQYYNGEERAKGNILERFSAQQFPDLHSELNLSSLELGDSALYFCASSPTGHSNTEAFFGQGTRLTVV.

The chain joins TRBV15 to TRBJ1-2; no clear D gene. The CDR3 is 15 amino acids. V dropped 5 bases and J dropped 5 bases, with 18 bases sitting between them. Germline V gene lookup returns CDR1 LNHNV and CDR2 YYDKDF (reference sequence). The CDR3 reads CATSSKEAISYGYTF. CDR3 coding DNA: TGTGCCACCAGCTCCAAGGAGGCGATATCTTATGGCTACACCTTC.

This chain links TRBV27 with TRBJ2-3; 8 bases are shared with TRBD1. J gave up 10 bases and V 6 bases, and 6 bases lay outside the gene matches. Germline V CDR1 and CDR2: MNHEY, SMNVEV (reference sequence). CDR3 size: 12 residues. The CDR3 DNA reads as TGTGCCAGCAGCCTCAGGGGGCGGGCGCAGTATTTT. Translating gives CASSLRGRAQYF.

This chain joins TRBV28 and TRBJ1-5; D perhaps matches TRBD1 (6 bases). The germline V and J ends were trimmed by 5 bases and 3 bases, with 14 bases remaining between them. Germline loops: CDR1 MDHEN, CDR2 SYDVKM. The CDR3 consists of 15 residues. DNA of the CDR3: TGTGCCAGCAGTACCCCACAGGGAAACAATCAGCCCCAGCATTTT. Translated, it gives CASSTPQGNNQPQHF.

The chain combines TRBV30 with TRBJ2-3; TRBD2 matches at 8 bases. The CDR3 runs to 13 residues. Germline V gene sequence: CDR1 GTSNPN, CDR2 SVGIG (reference sequence). Germline trimming cut 0 bases from V and 5 bases from J; bases unmatched to any gene: 1. For the CDR3, the DNA is TGTGCCTGGAGTGTAGCGGGAGTAGATACGCAGTATTTT. Residues: CAWSVAGVDTQYF. Complete variable domain (other parts from reference TRBV30 and TRBJ2-3): SQTIHQWPATLVQPVGSPLSLECTVEGTSNPNLYWYRQAAGRGLQLLFYSVGIGQISSEVPQNLSASRPQDRQFILSSKKLLLSDSGFYLCAWSVAGVDTQYFGPGTRLTVL.

The genes are TRBV10-3 and TRBJ2-7; 7 nucleotides align to TRBD1. Germline CDR1 reads ENHRY; CDR2 reads SYGVKD. V dropped 9 bases and J dropped 9; count of bases not matched to a gene: 14. The CDR3 loop spans 13 amino acids. CDR3 protein: CAIFRDRAEGQYF. CDR3 nucleotide sequence: TGTGCCATATTCCGGGACAGAGCCGAGGGGCAGTACTTC.

A word on this clone: This likely comes from a read error, as the CDR3 has no conserved phenylalanine or tryptophan at its end. The V and J genes are TRBV28 and TRBJ2-7, with 9 bases matching TRBD2. The V gene's germline CDR1 is MDHEN and CDR2 SYDVKM. The V gene end was trimmed by 5 bases and the J gene end by 5 bases; junction bases not matched to a gene: 7. The CDR3 contains 14 residues. CDR3: CASSLPGLANEQYL. Here the CDR3 DNA reads TGTGCCAGCAGTCTCCCGGGACTAGCAAACGAGCAGTACCTC.

The genes are TRBV27 and TRBJ2-2, with 7 bases fitting TRBD2. This CDR3 is 18 amino acids long. With V trimmed by 3 bases and J by 1 base, 11 bases remained unmatched. Germline CDR1 and CDR2: MNHEY and SMNVEV (reference sequence). This CDR3 reads CASSFSLLLAVNTGELFF. CDR3 DNA: TGTGCCAGCAGTTTTAGTCTACTCCTAGCGGTGAACACCGGGGAGCTGTTTTTT.

Here the CDR3 reads CASSLGGRGGAFDYGYTF. The CDR3 DNA reads as TGTGCCAGCAGTTTGGGGGGGCGTGGGGGGGCGTTCGACTATGGCTACACCTTC. The gene calls are TRBV27 and TRBJ1-2, with a weak D call TRBD1 (6 bases). V lost 3 bases and J 3 bases, leaving 23 bases between the germline ends. The germline V gene encodes CDR1 MNHEY and CDR2 SMNVEV (reference sequence). The CDR3 is 18 residues long.

The chain is built from TRBV18 and TRBJ1-2; 8 bases align to TRBD1. The CDR3 totals 15 residues. The germline CDR1 and CDR2 sequences are KGHSH and LQKENI. Unmatched junction bases numbered 8, after V lost 6 bases and J lost 2 bases. The DNA of the CDR3 is TGTGCCAGCTCGGCCGGGGGACAGGCAAACTATGGCTACACCTTC. Its protein is CASSAGGQANYGYTF.

A few counts support this clone. The chain is built from TRBV27 and TRBJ2-5; 9 bases align to TRBD1. The CDR3 sequence is 15 residues long. CDR1 is MNHEY, CDR2 SMNVEV, per germline (reference sequence). The V gene end was trimmed by 5 bases and the J gene end by 5 bases; junction bases not matched to a gene: 9. CDR3 DNA sequence: TGTGCCAGCAGTCTTCGACAGGGGGTAATGGAGACCCAGTACTTC. Amino acid sequence: CASSLRQGVMETQYF.

This chain uses TRBV2 with TRBJ1-2; D remains ambiguous. The CDR3 spans 14 residues. Trimming removed 7 bases at V and 5 bases at J, with 17 bases between. The germline V gene encodes CDR1 SNHLY and CDR2 FYNNEI. The CDR3 DNA reads as TGTGCCAGCAAGTCGGGCGGATGGGAGTATGGCTACACCTTC. It codes for CASKSGGWEYGYTF.